This T cell receptor (beta chain) comes out of a study of OX40 agonist ivuxolimab in advanced cancers. Per germline, CDR1 SGHRS and CDR2 YFSETQ. Trimming left V 0 bases short and J 4 bases short, with 3 bases between. The CDR3 is made up of 12 amino acids. The repertoire was sequenced with immunoSEQ multiplex PCR; TCRdb's copy has only in-frame clones and lacks some. Here the sample spans fewer than 100,000 clones, around 86% being singletons. The specimen comprised CD4+ or CD8+ T cells sorted from blood, sampled in a trial of the OX40 agonist ivuxolimab. The sequence was collected from an adult with an advanced solid tumor such as melanoma, head and neck, liver or kidney cancer. This rearrangement joins TRBV5-1 to TRBJ2-3; D is uncertain. The CDR3 sequence is CASSLEPDTQYF. The CDR3 coding sequence is TGCGCCAGCAGCTTGGAACCAGATACGCAGTATTTT.